This T cell receptor (beta chain) was identified in a study of blood T cell repertoires in COVID-19. Trimming removed 2 bases from V and 0 bases from J, with 11 bases in between. This CDR3 contains 16 residues. In germline, CDR1 is SGHNT, CDR2 YENEEA. Sequencing was performed with immunoSEQ multiplex PCR; in TCRdb, only in-frame clones are kept and a portion is missing. The table includes about 250,000 clones, approximately 85% detected once. The origin of this receptor is a human donor with COVID-19, enrolled during active disease. The donor label of this sample is uncertain. The sequenced sample was peripheral blood. This chain connects TRBV11-3 to TRBJ2-1, with D perhaps matching TRBD1 (5 bases). CDR3 in amino acids: CASSLWGDSSYNEQFF. The CDR3 DNA reads as TGTGCCAGCAGCTTATGGGGCGACAGCTCCTACAATGAGCAGTTCTTC.